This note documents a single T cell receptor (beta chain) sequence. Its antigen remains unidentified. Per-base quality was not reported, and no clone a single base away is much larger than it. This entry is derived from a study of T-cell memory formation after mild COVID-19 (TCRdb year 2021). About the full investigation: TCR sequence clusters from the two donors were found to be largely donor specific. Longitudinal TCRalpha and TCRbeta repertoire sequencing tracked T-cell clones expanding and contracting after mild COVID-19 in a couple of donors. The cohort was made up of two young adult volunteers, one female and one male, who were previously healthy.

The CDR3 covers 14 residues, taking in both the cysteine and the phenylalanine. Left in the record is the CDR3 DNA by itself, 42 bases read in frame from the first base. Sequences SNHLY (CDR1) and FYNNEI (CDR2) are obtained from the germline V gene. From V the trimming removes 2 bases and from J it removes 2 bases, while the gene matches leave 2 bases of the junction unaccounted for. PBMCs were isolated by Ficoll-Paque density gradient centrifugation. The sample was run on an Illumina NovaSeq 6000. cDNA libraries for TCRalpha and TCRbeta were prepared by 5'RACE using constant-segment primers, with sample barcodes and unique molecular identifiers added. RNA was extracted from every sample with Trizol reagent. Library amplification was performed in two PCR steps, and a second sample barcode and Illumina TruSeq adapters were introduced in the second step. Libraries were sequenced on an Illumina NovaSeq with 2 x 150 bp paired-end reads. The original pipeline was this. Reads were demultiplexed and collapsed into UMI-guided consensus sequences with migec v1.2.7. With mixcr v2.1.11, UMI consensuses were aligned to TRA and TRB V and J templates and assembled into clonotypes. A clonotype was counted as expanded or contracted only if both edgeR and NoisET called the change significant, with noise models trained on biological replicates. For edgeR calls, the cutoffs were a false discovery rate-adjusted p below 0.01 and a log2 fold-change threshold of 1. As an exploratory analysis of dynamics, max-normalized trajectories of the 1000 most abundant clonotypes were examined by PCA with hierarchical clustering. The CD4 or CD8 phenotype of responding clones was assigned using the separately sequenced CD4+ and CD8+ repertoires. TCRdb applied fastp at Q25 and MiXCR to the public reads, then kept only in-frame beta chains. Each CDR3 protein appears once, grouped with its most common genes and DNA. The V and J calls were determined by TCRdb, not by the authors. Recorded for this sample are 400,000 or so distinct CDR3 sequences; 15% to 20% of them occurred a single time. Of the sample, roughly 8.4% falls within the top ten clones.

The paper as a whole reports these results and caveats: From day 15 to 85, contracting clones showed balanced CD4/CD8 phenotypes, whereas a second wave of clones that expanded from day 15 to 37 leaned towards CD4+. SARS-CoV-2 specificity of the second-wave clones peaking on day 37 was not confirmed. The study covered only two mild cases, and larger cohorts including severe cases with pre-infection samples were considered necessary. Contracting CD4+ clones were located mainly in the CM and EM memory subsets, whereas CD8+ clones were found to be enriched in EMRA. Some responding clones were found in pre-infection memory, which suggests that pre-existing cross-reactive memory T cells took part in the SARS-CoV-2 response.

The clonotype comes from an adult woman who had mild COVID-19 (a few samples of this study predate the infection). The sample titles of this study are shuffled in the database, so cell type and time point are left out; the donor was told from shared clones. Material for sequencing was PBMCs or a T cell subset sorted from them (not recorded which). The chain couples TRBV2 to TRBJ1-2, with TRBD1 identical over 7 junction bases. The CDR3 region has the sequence CASSETGDNYGYTF. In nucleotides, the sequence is TGTGCCAGCAGTGAAACAGGGGACAACTATGGCTACACCTTC.